This T cell receptor beta chain was captured in a study of Graves' ophthalmopathy and Graves' hyperthyroidism. Overall study findings and caveats: Blood samples also showed most expanded thyroid clonotypes exceeding 0.001 frequency.

What supplied the PBMCs was roughly 11 ml of fresh peripheral blood. This clonotype came up once. Its antigen is still unknown. Amplification targeted the TCR beta CDR3 regions, with RNA transcripts as the source material. The authors performed first-round RT-PCR with HTBI primers and then a second-round multiplex PCR. One entry per CDR3 protein, called by TCRdb with MiXCR from the multiplex PCR reads. Of approximately 640,000 distinct CDR3 sequences in the sample, over 40% were seen once. V was shortened by 6 bases and J by 5 bases, with 13 bases between the two germline ends. Germline V CDR1 and CDR2: SQVTM, ANQGSEA. CDR3 size: 12 residues.

This receptor was taken from an adult man with Graves' ophthalmopathy. The sequenced material came from peripheral blood. The chain recombines TRBV29-1 with TRBJ2-5, with D unclear. The CDR3 DNA reads TGCAGCGTGGCGCGGAATGAGGAGACCCAGTACTTC. The encoded protein is CSVARNEETQYF. The full variable domain, with the rest looked up from reference TRBV29-1 and TRBJ2-5, is SAVISQKPSRDICQRGTSLTIQCQVDSQVTMMFWYRQQPGQSLTLIATANQGSEATYESGFVIDKFPISRPNLTFSTLTVSNMSPEDSSIYLCSVARNEETQYFGPGTRLLVL.